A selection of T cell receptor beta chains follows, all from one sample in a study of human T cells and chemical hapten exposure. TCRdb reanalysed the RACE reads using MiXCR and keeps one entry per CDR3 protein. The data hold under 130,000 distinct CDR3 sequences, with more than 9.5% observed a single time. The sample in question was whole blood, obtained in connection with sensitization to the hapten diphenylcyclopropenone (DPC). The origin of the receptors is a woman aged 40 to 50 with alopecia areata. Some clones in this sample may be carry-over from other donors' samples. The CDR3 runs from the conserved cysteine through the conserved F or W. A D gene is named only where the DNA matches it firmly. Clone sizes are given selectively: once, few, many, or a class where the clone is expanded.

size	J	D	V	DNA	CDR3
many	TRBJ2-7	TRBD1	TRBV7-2	TGTGCCAGCAGCCCAGGACAGGGGGATGAGCAGTACTTC	CASSPGQGDEQYF
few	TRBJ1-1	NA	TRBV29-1	TGCAGCGTTGAAGGTGGCAGCACAAGAAAGAACACTGAAGCTTTCTTT	CSVEGGSTRKNTEAFF
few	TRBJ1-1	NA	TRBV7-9	TGTGCCAGCAGCTTAGTAGACAGTAACACTGAAGCTTTCTTT	CASSLVDSNTEAFF
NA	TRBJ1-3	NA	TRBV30	TGTGCCTGGATTAGGGCACGGATCTCTGGAAACACCATATATTTT	CAWIRARISGNTIYF
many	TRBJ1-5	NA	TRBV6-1	TGTGCCAGCAGTAAAGGACGGGACAATCAGCCCCAGCATTTT	CASSKGRDNQPQHF
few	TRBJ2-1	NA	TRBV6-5	TGTGCCAGCAGTTACTCGAGGGGGATCCCCAATGAGCAGTTCTTC	CASSYSRGIPNEQFF
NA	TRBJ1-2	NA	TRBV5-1	TGCGCCAGCAGCTTGACAGGGAGTACGGACTATGGCTACACCTTC	CASSLTGSTDYGYTF
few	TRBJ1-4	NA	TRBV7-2	TGTGCCAGCAGCCTGAACGTTGGAAAACTGTTTTTT	CASSLNVGKLFF
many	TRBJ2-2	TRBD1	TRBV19	TGTGCCAGTAGGACCACCCAGGGGCCAGGGGGCCGCACCGGGGAGCTGTTTTTT	CASRTTQGPGGRTGELFF
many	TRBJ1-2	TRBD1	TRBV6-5	TGTGCCAGCAGTTACTCAGACAGGGCGGGCTATGGCTACACCTTC	CASSYSDRAGYGYTF
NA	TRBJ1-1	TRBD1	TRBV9	TGTGCCAGCAGCGAGACAGGGGGCACTGAAGCTTTCTTT	CASSETGGTEAFF
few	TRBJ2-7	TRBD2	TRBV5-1	TGCGCCAGCAGCTTGGTCCCCGGACTAGCGGGGGCCTACGAGCAGTACTTC	CASSLVPGLAGAYEQYF
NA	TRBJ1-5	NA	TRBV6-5	TGTGCCAGCGGCATGGGCAGGAGGGGCAATCAGCCCCAGCATTTT	CASGMGRRGNQPQHF
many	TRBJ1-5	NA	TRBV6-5	TGTGCCAGCAGTTCCTATAGCAATCAGCCCCAGCATTTT	CASSSYSNQPQHF
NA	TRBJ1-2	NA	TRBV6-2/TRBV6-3	TGTGCCAGCAGGAGACAGGAAATCTATGGCTACACCTTC	CASRRQEIYGYTF
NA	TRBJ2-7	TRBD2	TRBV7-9	TGTGCCAGCAGCTTCCCAAAAGGGACTAGCGGGGGCCCATACTACGAGCAGTACTTC	CASSFPKGTSGGPYYEQYF
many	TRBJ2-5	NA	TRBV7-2	TGTGCCAGCAGCTTAGCGACAGCCAGCAGGACGGAAACCCAGTACTTC	CASSLATASRTETQYF
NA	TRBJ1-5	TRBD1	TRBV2	TGTGCCAGCAGCCTCACGACAGGGGGCAATCAGCCCCAGCATTTT	CASSLTTGGNQPQHF
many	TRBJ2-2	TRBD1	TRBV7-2	TGTGCCAGCAGCCGGGACAGGGCGAACACCGGGGAGCTGTTTTTT	CASSRDRANTGELFF
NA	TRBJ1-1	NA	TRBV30	TGTGCCTGGGCCGGGACAGAAGCTTTCTTT	CAWAGTEAFF
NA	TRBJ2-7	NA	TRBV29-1	TGCAGCGTTGGGCCTGGGGGAGCCGAGCAGTACTTC	CSVGPGGAEQYF
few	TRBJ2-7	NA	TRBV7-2	TGTGCCAGCAGTTTGACAAAATCCTACGAGCAGTACTTC	CASSLTKSYEQYF
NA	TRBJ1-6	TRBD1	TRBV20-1	TGCAGTGCCCACGGGGGACAGGGGGATTCACCCCTCCACTTT	CSAHGGQGDSPLHF
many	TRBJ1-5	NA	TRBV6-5	TGTGCCAGCAGTTCAGGGGATCAGCCCCAGCATTTT	CASSSGDQPQHF
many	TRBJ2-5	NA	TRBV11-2	TGTGCCAGCAGCTTAGATAGAGGGGAGACCCAGTACTTC	CASSLDRGETQYF
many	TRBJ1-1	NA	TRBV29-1	TGCAGCGTTGAGGATGGGGCTTTCTTT	CSVEDGAFF
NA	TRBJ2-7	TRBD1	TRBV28	TGTGCCAGCAGTTTGGGGACAGAGACATACGAGCAGTACTTC	CASSLGTETYEQYF
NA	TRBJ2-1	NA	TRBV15	TGTGCCACCAGCAGAGATCGTAGCCAGCGGGAGCAGTTCTTC	CATSRDRSQREQFF
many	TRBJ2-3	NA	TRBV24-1	TGTGCCACCAGTGATTCTGGGGACTCGAGTGGGACAGATACGCAGTATTTT	CATSDSGDSSGTDTQYF
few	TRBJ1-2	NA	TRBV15	TGTGCCACCAGCAGAGATAGGCGCCGGCAGACTAACTATGGCTACACCTTC	CATSRDRRRQTNYGYTF
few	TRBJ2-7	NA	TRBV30	TGTGCCTGGGGCACACCCCCAGCATACGAGCAGTACTTC	CAWGTPPAYEQYF
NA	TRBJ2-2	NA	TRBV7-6	TGTGCCAGCAGCCTTAGCGGATTATCGCCCGGGGAGCTGTTTTTT	CASSLSGLSPGELFF
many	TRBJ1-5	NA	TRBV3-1	TGTGCCAGCAGCCAAGCACGCGGTGATCAGCCCCAGCATTTT	CASSQARGDQPQHF
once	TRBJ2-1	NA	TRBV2	TGTGCCAGCACCGAAGGGGGAGTCTCCTACAATGAGCAGTTCTTC	CASTEGGVSYNEQFF
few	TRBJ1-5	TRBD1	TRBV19	TGTGCCAGTAGTTTCAGGACAGGGAGCAATCAGCCCCAGCATTTT	CASSFRTGSNQPQHF
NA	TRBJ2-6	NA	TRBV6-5	TGTGCCAGCAGTTACACAGGGACTGGGGCCAACGTCCTGACTTTC	CASSYTGTGANVLTF
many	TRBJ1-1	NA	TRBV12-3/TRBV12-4	TGTGCCAGCAGCCGAACAGGGTCCACTGAAGCTTTCTTT	CASSRTGSTEAFF
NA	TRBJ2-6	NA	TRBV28	TGTGCCAGCAGCCGGTACAGTTCTGGGGCCAACGTCCTGACTTTC	CASSRYSSGANVLTF
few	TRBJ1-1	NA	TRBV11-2	TGTGCCAGCAGCTTAGGGCCCGGAGGGGGGGCCAACACTGAAGCTTTCTTT	CASSLGPGGGANTEAFF
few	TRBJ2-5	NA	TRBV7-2	TGTGCCAGCAGCTTCGGGACGCTGGAGACCCAGTACTTC	CASSFGTLETQYF
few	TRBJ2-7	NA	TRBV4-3	TGCGCCAGCAGCCAAGATAGGGGTTTGGGGGCGCAGTACTTC	CASSQDRGLGAQYF
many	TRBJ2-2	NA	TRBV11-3	TGTGCCAGCAGCGGGACCGGGGAGCTGTTTTTT	CASSGTGELFF
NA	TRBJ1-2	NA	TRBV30	TGTGCCTGGAGTGTACCCCAGGCTTTCATCTATGGCTACACCTTC	CAWSVPQAFIYGYTF
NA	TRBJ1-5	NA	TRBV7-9	TGTGCCAGCAGCTTAAACAATCAGCCCCAGCATTTT	CASSLNNQPQHF
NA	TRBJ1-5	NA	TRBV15	TGTGCCACCAGCCCTCGGACGGGAAGGGGTAGTCAGCCCCGGCATTTT	CATSPRTGRGSQPRHF
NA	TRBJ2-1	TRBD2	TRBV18	TGTGCCAGCTCACCTCCTAGCGGGAACGCCAATGAGCAGTTCTTC	CASSPPSGNANEQFF
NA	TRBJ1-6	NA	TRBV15	TGTGCCACCAGCAGGCAGGGGTATAATTCACCCCTCCACTTT	CATSRQGYNSPLHF
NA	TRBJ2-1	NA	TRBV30	TGTGCCTGGAGTGTACGCCCCAGCGGGACAAAAAGGTACAATGAGCAGTTCTTC	CAWSVRPSGTKRYNEQFF
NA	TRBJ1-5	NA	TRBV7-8	TGTGCCAGCAGCCCAGGGGTTGTCCGAATACGTAGCAATCAGCCCCAGCATTTT	CASSPGVVRIRSNQPQHF
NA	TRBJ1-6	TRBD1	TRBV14	TGTGCCAGCAGCCAAGGACAGGGGAATTCAACCCTCCATTTT	CASSQGQGNSTLHF
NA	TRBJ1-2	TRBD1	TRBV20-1	TGCAGTGCTAGTGGACAGGGGGCGGCCCTTAACTATGGCTACACCTTC	CSASGQGAALNYGYTF
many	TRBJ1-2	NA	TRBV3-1	TGTGCCAGCAGCCAAGATGTAGTCTATGGCTACACCTTC	CASSQDVVYGYTF
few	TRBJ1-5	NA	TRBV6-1	TGTGCCAGCAGTGGACTGACTGCTAGCAATCAGCCCCAGCATTTT	CASSGLTASNQPQHF
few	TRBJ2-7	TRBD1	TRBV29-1	TGCAGCGTTGTAGCTGCGGGGACAGGGAAATCCTACGAGCAGTACTTC	CSVVAAGTGKSYEQYF
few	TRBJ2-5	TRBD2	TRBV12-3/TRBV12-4	TGTGCCAGCAGCAAGACTAGCGGGAGAGGTGAGACCCAGTACTTC	CASSKTSGRGETQYF
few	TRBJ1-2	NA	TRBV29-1	TGCAGCGTTAAAAGTGGAGGACATGAGGGCTCTGGCTACACCTTC	CSVKSGGHEGSGYTF
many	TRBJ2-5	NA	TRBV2	TGTGCCAGCAGTCGGGACTCCGGAGGGACCCAGTACTTC	CASSRDSGGTQYF
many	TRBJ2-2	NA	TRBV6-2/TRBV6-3	TGTGCCAGCATTGGCAGGAACACCGGGGAGCTGTTTTTT	CASIGRNTGELFF
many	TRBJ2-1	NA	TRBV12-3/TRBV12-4	TGTGCCAGCAGTACCCGGGCCCCATACTACAATGAGCAGTTCTTC	CASSTRAPYYNEQFF